This is a list of T cell receptor beta chains from one sample in a study of blood T cell repertoires in COVID-19. Sequencing used immunoSEQ multiplex PCR; TCRdb keeps in-frame clones, though not all of them. The data contain under 200,000 clones, approximately 81% of them singletons. The sample was peripheral blood. The receptor set was obtained from a woman in her forties or fifties with COVID-19, enrolled during active disease. Each CDR3 is given with its conserved first and last residue. D genes are given only for firm matches. Size tells how often a clone was seen (once, few, many) or the class of an expanded clone, and some rows leave it out.

size,D,V,J,DNA,CDR3
NA,NA,TRBV7-3,TRBJ1-3,TGTGCCAGCAGCCCTGGGGGGGCGTCGGCGGTAGCCTCTGGAAACACCATATATTTT,CASSPGGASAVASGNTIYF
NA,TRBD2,TRBV13,TRBJ2-4,TGTGCCAGCAGCTTATCGGGGGGAAACATTCAGTACTTC,CASSLSGGNIQYF
NA,TRBD1,TRBV30,TRBJ1-2,TGTGCCTGGAACAGGGGTGGCAACTATGGCTACACCTTC,CAWNRGGNYGYTF
NA,TRBD1,TRBV28,TRBJ1-6,TGTGCCAGCCACGACAGGGGGCTTAATTCACCCCTCCACTTT,CASHDRGLNSPLHF
NA,TRBD1,TRBV3-1/TRBV3-2,TRBJ1-6,TGTGCCAGCAGCGACAGGGAGCGGTCACCCCTCCACTTT,CASSDRERSPLHF
NA,TRBD1,TRBV2,TRBJ2-5,TGTGCCAGCAGTTTGGACAGGGGGGGGAGAGAGACCCAGTACTTC,CASSLDRGGRETQYF
NA,TRBD2,TRBV15,TRBJ2-1,TGTGCCACCAGCAGGGATTCGGGGCTAGCGGGGGTTCATGAGCAGTTCTTC,CATSRDSGLAGVHEQFF
NA,TRBD2,TRBV14,TRBJ2-3,TGTGCCAGCAGCCAAGAGGGGCGGGGGGGCCTAAATACGCAGTATTTT,CASSQEGRGGLNTQYF
NA,TRBD1,TRBV3-1/TRBV3-2,TRBJ1-1,TGTGCCAGCAGTAATACAGGGGACACTGAAGCTTTCTTT,CASSNTGDTEAFF
NA,TRBD1,TRBV7-9,TRBJ1-5,TGTGCCAGCAGCCCCAGGGGGACGGGGGATCAGCCCCAGCATTTT,CASSPRGTGDQPQHF
NA,TRBD1,TRBV4-1,TRBJ1-2,TGCGCCAGCAGCCAAGAGGGCGGGACAGGGAGCTATGGCTACACCTTC,CASSQEGGTGSYGYTF
NA,TRBD1,TRBV9,TRBJ2-2,TGTGCCAGCAGCTTGACAGGGATTAACACCGGGGAGCTGTTTTTT,CASSLTGINTGELFF
NA,TRBD1,TRBV7-9,TRBJ1-1,TGTGCCAGCAGCTTTGGACAGGTGATGAACACTGAAGCTTTCTTT,CASSFGQVMNTEAFF
NA,TRBD1,TRBV2,TRBJ1-5,TGTGCCAGCAGAGGACAGGGGGCAGCTAGCAATCAGCCCCAGCATTTT,CASRGQGAASNQPQHF
NA,TRBD1,TRBV7-9,TRBJ2-3,TGTGCCAGCAGCTTAGAAAGGGGACAGAGGTTGTATACGCAGTATTTT,CASSLERGQRLYTQYF
NA,NA,TRBV4-1,TRBJ1-2,TGCGCCAGCAGCCAAGAAGGGCAGGGCTGGGGCTACACCTTC,CASSQEGQGWGYTF
NA,NA,TRBV30,TRBJ1-1,TGTGCCTGGAGTGTACCCCCCTATCGGGCTTTCTTT,CAWSVPPYRAFF
NA,NA,TRBV3-1/TRBV3-2,TRBJ1-5,TGTGCCAGCAGCCAAGATGGGGGGGATCAGCCCCAGCATTTT,CASSQDGGDQPQHF
NA,TRBD2,TRBV5-1,TRBJ2-5,TGCGCCAGCAGCCCGGGGGGCGGGGGGACTGAAGAGACCCAGTACTTC,CASSPGGGGTEETQYF
NA,TRBD2,TRBV2,TRBJ2-2,TGTGCCCGCTCGGGACTAGCGTCCTCCGGGGAGCTGTTTTTT,CARSGLASSGELFF
NA,TRBD1,TRBV19,TRBJ1-2,TGTGCCAGTGGGGGGACAGGCCTCGCTTATGGCTACACCTTC,CASGGTGLAYGYTF
NA,NA,TRBV20-1,TRBJ1-2,TGCAATGCCGGGAGTAACTATGGCTACACCTTC,CNAGSNYGYTF
few,TRBD2,TRBV6-5,TRBJ2-3,TGTGCCAGCTCTCGAGCGGGGGGATCAGATACGCAGTATTTT,CASSRAGGSDTQYF
NA,TRBD1,TRBV30,TRBJ1-2,TGTGCCTGGAGTCCGCGGGACAGGGTCTTTTTCTATGGCTACACCTTC,CAWSPRDRVFFYGYTF
NA,NA,TRBV5-1,TRBJ2-7,TGCGCCAGCAGCTTGGGGCTAGAGACGTACGAGCAGTACTTC,CASSLGLETYEQYF
NA,NA,TRBV5-1,TRBJ1-4,TGCGCCAGCAGCTTGGATGGCAGGGCACGCGAAAAACTGTTTTTT,CASSLDGRAREKLFF
NA,NA,TRBV30,TRBJ1-2,TGTGCCTGGAGCAGGGACTATGGCTACACCTTC,CAWSRDYGYTF
NA,NA,TRBV7-2,TRBJ1-5,TGTGCCAGCAGCCCGTCAGGGATCAATCAGCCCCAGCATTTT,CASSPSGINQPQHF
NA,NA,TRBV30,TRBJ2-4,TGTGCCTGGAGTGGTCAGGGCGCAAACATTCAGTACTTC,CAWSGQGANIQYF
NA,TRBD1,TRBV18,TRBJ1-2,TGTGCCAGCTCACCAAACAGGGGAGGTGACTATGGCTACACCTTC,CASSPNRGGDYGYTF